This T cell receptor (beta chain) came from a study of cytomegalovirus exposure and HLA in healthy donors. Whole-study results and caveats: An apparent linkage of common viral pathogens to several of the most significant clusters emerged in a later analysis.

V was trimmed by 2 bases and J by 12 bases, leaving 11 bases between them. There are 12 residues in the CDR3. Germline lookup yields CDR1 MDHEN and CDR2 SYDVKM. About this clone: The antigen is undetermined.

Use of 60 Vbeta and 13 Jbeta primers characterized the PCR. Assay: immunoSEQ multiplex PCR; the TCRdb copy retains only in-frame clones and omits some. The table shows approximately 110,000 clones, with around 77% occurring only once. The TCR was taken from a human donor in good health. The chain uses TRBV28 and TRBJ2-1, with D unresolved. Sequencing used PBMCs. CDR3 loop: CASSLEVGGQFF. In DNA form, the CDR3 reads TGTGCCAGCAGTTTAGAGGTTGGCGGGCAGTTCTTC.